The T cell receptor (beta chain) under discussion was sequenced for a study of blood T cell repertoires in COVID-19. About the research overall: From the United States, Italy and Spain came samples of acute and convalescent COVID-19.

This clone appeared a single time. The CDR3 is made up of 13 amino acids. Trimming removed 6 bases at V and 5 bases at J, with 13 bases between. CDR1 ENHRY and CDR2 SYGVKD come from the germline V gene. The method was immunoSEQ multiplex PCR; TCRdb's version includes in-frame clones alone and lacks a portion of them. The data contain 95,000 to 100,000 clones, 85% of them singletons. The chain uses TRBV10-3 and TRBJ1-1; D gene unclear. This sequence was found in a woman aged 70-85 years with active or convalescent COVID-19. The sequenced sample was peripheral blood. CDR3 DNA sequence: TGTGCCATCAGCCCTTCAGAGGGTACTGAAGCTTTCTTT. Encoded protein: CAISPSEGTEAFF.